This paragraph reports one T cell receptor (beta chain). J lost 10 bases, V lost 7 bases, and 10 bases had no gene match. The CDR3 has 14 residues. The germline V gene has CDR1 SQVTM and CDR2 ANQGSEA. The protocol was immunoSEQ multiplex PCR, while the TCRdb copy is restricted to in-frame clones and leaves out a portion. The table has tens of thousands of clones, around 78% seen once. The sample belongs to a study of blood T cell repertoires in COVID-19. This chain uses TRBV29-1 with TRBJ1-6; 10 nucleotides agree with TRBD1. The sample was peripheral blood. The clonotype comes from a human donor in a cohort sampled during active COVID-19. CDR3 protein: CSAKEPGQGSPLHF. CDR3 DNA sequence: TGCAGCGCCAAGGAACCGGGACAGGGGTCACCCCTCCACTTT.